This note documents a single T cell receptor beta chain sequence. This CDR3 has 17 amino acids. CDR1 is LGHNA and CDR2 is YSLEER in the germline V gene. The V gene end was trimmed by 1 base and the J gene end by 2 bases; junction bases not matched to a gene: 5. Sequenced by immunoSEQ multiplex PCR; TCRdb stores in-frame clones only, minus some. The repertoire holds more than 25,000 clones, with approximately 67% as singletons. This specimen comes from a study of blood T cell repertoires in COVID-19. At the level of the study: Sources were T cells, B-cell-depleted T cells, or PBMCs; the material itself was cDNA or gDNA.

This receptor was identified in a human donor in a cohort sampled during active COVID-19. This chain links TRBV4-3 with TRBJ1-4, with TRBD1 identical over 9 bases. Sequencing was carried out using peripheral blood. CDR3 residues: CASSQGSGQGTNEKLFF. The CDR3, as DNA: TGCGCCAGCAGCCAAGGAAGCGGACAGGGGACTAATGAAAAACTGTTTTTT.